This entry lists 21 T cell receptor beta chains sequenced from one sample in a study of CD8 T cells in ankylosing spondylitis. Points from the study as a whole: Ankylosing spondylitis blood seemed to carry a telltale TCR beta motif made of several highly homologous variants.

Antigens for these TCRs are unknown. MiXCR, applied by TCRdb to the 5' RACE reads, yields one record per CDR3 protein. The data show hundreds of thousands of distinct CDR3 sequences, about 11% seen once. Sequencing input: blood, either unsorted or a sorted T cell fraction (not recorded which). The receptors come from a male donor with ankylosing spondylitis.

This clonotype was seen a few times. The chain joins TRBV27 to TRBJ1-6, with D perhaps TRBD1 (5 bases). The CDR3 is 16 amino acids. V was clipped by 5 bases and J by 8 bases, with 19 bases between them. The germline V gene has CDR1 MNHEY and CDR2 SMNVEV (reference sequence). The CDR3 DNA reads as TGTGCCAGCAGTCCGACGGGACGGCTCCTTCATTCACCCCTCCACTTT. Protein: CASSPTGRLLHSPLHF.

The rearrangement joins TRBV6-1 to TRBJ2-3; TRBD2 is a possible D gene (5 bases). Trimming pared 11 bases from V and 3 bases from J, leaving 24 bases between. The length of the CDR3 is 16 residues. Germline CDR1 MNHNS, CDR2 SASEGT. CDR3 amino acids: CAAAGKSILGTDTQYF. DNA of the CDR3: TGTGCCGCGGCGGGCAAATCGATTCTAGGAACAGATACGCAGTATTTT.

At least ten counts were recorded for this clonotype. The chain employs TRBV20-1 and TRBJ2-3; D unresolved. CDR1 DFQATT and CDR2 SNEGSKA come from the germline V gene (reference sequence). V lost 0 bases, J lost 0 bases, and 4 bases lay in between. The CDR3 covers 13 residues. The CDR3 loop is CSAREDSTDTQYF. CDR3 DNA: TGCAGTGCTAGAGAAGATAGCACAGATACGCAGTATTTT.

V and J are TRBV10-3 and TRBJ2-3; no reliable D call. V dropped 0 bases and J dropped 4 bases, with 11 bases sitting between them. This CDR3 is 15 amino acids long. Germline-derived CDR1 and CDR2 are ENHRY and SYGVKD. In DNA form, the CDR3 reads TGTGCCATCAGTGAGTCCCTAGGTCGGTCAGATACGCAGTATTTT. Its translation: CAISESLGRSDTQYF.

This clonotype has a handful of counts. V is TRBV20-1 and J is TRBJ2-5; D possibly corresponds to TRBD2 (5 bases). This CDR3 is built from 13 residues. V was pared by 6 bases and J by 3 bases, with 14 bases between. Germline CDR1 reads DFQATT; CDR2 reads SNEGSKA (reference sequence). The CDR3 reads CSAIEGIEETQYF. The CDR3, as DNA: TGCAGTGCCATAGAGGGTATAGAAGAGACCCAGTACTTC.

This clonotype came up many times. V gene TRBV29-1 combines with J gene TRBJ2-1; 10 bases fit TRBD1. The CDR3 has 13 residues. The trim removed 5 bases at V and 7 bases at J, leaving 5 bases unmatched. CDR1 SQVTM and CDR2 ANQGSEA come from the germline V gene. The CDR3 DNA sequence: TGCAGCGTTTGGGGACAGGGGTGGAATGAGCAGTTCTTC. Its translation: CSVWGQGWNEQFF.

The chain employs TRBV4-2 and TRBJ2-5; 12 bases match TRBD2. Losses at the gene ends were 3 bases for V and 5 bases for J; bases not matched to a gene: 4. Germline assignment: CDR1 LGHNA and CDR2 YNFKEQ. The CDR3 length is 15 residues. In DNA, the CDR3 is TGTGCCAGCAGCCACTCGACTAGCGGGGGTGAGACCCAGTACTTC. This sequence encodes CASSHSTSGGETQYF.

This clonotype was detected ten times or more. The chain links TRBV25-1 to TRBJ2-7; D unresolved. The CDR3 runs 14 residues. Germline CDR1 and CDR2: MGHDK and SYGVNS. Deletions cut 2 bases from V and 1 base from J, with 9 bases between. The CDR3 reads CASSERVSSYEQYF. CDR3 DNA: TGTGCCAGCAGTGAACGGGTCAGTTCCTACGAGCAGTACTTC.

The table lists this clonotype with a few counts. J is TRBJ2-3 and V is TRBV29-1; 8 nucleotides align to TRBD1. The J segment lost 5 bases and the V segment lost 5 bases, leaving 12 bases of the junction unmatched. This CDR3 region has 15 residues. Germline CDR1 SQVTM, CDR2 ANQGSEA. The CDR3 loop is CSVPRGRGQKDTQYF. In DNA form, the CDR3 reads TGCAGCGTTCCCCGGGGCAGGGGGCAGAAAGATACGCAGTATTTT.

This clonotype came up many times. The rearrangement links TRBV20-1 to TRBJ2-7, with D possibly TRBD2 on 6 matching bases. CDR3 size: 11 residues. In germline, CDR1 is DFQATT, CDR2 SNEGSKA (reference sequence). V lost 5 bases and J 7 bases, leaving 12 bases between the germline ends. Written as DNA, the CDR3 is TGCAGTGCTCCCTGGGGGGAGGAGCAGTACTTC. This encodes CSAPWGEEQYF.

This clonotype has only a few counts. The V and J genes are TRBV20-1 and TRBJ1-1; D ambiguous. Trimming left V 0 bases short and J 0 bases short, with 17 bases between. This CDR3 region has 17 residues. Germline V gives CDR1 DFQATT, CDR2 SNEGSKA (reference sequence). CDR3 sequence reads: CSARDFGSEDMNTEAFF. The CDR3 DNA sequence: TGCAGTGCTAGAGATTTCGGGTCAGAAGACATGAACACTGAAGCTTTCTTT.

CDR3 sequence reads: CASSDPRERVRKKLFF. The CDR3 nucleotides read TGCGCCAGCAGCGACCCCCGGGAAAGGGTGCGTAAAAAACTGTTTTTT. The rearrangement joins TRBV5-1 to TRBJ1-4; unclear D gene. The CDR3 covers 16 residues. Trimming pared 4 bases from V and 9 bases from J, leaving 22 bases between. Germline CDR1 is SGHRS and CDR2 is YFSETQ.

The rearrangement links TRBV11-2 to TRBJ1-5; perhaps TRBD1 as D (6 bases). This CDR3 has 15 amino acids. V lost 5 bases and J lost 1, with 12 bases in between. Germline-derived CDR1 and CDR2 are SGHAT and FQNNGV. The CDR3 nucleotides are TGTGCCAGCAGCCCAACCAGGGGAAGCAATCAGCCCCAGCATTTT. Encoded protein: CASSPTRGSNQPQHF.

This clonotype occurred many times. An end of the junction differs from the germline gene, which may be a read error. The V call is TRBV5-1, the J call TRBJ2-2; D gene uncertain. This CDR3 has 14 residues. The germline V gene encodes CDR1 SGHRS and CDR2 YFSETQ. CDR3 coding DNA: TGTGCCAGCAGTTTAGTCGAGAACACCGGGGAGCTGTTTTTT. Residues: CASSLVENTGELFF.

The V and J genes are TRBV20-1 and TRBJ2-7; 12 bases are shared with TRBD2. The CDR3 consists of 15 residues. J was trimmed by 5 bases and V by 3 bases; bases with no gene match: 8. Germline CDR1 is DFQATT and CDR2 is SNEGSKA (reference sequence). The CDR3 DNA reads TGCAGTGCTAGGTGGACTAGCGGGATTGTCAACGAGCAGTACTTC. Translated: CSARWTSGIVNEQYF.

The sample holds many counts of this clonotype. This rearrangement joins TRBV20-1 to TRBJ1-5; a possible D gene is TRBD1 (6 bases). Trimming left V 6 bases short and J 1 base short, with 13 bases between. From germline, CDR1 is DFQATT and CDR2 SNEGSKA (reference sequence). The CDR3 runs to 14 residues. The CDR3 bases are TGCAGTGCGAAAAACAGGGTGAGCAATCAGCCCCAGCATTTT. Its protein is CSAKNRVSNQPQHF.

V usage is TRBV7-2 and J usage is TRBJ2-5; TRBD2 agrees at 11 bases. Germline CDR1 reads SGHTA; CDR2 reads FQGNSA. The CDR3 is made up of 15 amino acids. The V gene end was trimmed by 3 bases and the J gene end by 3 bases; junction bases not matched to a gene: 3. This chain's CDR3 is CASSFYSGGEETQYF. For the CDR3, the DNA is TGTGCCAGCAGCTTCTATAGCGGGGGGGAAGAGACCCAGTACTTC.

The CDR3 is CSAYTPSNYGYTF. As DNA, the CDR3 is TGCAGTGCTTATACCCCATCTAACTATGGCTACACCTTC. This sequence joins TRBV20-1 and TRBJ1-2; no reliable D call. Germline V CDR1 and CDR2: DFQATT, SNEGSKA (reference sequence). V was pared by 5 bases and J by 0 bases, with 10 bases between. The CDR3 covers 13 residues.

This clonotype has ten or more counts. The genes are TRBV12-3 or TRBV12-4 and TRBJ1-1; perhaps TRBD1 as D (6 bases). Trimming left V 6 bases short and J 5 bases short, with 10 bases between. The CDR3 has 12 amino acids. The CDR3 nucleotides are TGTGCCAGCAGCAGGGGTTGGACTGAAGCTTTCTTT. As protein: CASSRGWTEAFF.

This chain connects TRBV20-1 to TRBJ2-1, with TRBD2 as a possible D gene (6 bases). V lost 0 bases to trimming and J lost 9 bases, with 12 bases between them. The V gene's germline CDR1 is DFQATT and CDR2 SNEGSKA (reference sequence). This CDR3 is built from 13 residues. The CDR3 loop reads CSARDILASEQFF. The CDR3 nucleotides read TGCAGTGCTAGAGACATACTAGCATCTGAGCAGTTCTTC.

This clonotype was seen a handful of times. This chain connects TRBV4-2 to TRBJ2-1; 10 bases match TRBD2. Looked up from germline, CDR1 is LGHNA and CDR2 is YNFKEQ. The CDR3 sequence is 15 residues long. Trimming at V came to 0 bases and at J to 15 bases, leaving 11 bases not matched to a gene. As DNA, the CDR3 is TGTGCCAGCAGCCAAGAGGCTGATAGCGGGAGGTTTAGGTTCTTC. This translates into CASSQEADSGRFRFF.